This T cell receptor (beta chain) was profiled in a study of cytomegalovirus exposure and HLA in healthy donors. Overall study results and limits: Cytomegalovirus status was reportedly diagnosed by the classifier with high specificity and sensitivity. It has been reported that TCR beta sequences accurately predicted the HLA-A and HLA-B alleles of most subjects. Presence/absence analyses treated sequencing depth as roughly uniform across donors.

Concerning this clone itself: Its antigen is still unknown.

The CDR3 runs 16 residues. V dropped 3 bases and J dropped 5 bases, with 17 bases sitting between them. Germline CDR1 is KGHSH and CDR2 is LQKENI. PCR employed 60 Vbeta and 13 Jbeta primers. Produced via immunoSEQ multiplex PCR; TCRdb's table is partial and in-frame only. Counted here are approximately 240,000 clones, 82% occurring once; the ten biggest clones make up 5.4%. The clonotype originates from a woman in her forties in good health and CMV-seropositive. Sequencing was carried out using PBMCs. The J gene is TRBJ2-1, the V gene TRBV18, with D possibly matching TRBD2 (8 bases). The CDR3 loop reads CASSPPRGTRNNEQFF. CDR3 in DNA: TGTGCCAGCTCACCTCCCAGGGGGACTAGAAACAATGAGCAGTTCTTC.